These T cell receptor beta chains were read from a single sample in a study of cytomegalovirus exposure and HLA in healthy donors. Assay: immunoSEQ multiplex PCR; the TCRdb copy retains only in-frame clones and omits some. The sample holds approximately 170,000 clones; 75% to 90% are singletons and the top ten take about 2.5%. Sequencing was done on a sample of PBMCs. These TCRs come from a male donor in good health and CMV-seronegative. Each CDR3 is given with its conserved first and last residue. D genes are given only for firm matches. Clone sizes are given selectively: once, few, many, or a class where the clone is expanded.

TRBJ2-3	TRBV5-1	.	TRBD2	TGCGCCAGCAGCTTGGGGAACAGCGGGGGGGCGAATACGCAGTATTTT	CASSLGNSGGANTQYF
TRBJ1-2	TRBV4-2	.	.	TGTGCCAGCAGCCAAGATAGGTATGGGGGGGACCCCTCTTATGGCTACACCTTC	CASSQDRYGGDPSYGYTF
TRBJ1-5	TRBV4-2	.	.	TGTGCCAGCAGCCAAGATGGGCAGGGGTATCAGCCCCAGCATTTT	CASSQDGQGYQPQHF
TRBJ1-5	TRBV27	.	.	TGTGCCAGCAGACTTTTTAGCAATCAGCCCCAGCATTTT	CASRLFSNQPQHF
TRBJ1-1	TRBV7-9	.	TRBD1	TGTGCCAGCCGCCAGGGGGCGCACACTGAAGCTTTCTTT	CASRQGAHTEAFF
TRBJ1-2	TRBV7-9	.	TRBD1	TGTGCCAGCAGCTCGAGACAGGGGAACTATGGCTACACCTTC	CASSSRQGNYGYTF
TRBJ1-3	TRBV5-4	.	TRBD1	TGTGCCAGCAGTTACGACAGGGGGGGAAACACCATATATTTT	CASSYDRGGNTIYF
TRBJ2-2	TRBV7-8	few	TRBD2	TGTGCCAGCAGCGTGCTAGCGGGGGGGCCATCCGGGGAGCTGTTTTTT	CASSVLAGGPSGELFF
TRBJ1-2	TRBV7-2	.	TRBD1	TGTGCCAGCAGCTTGAGGACAGGGGGCTCCTATGGCTACACCTTC	CASSLRTGGSYGYTF
TRBJ1-1	TRBV6-5	.	TRBD1	TGTGCCAGCAGTTACCGGACAGGGGGAGGCACTGAAGCTTTCTTT	CASSYRTGGGTEAFF
TRBJ1-6	TRBV7-9	.	TRBD1	TGTGCCAGCAGCTTAGAGGGGCGGACAGGGGTGGCTTCACCCCTCCACTTT	CASSLEGRTGVASPLHF
TRBJ2-6	TRBV18	once	.	TGTGCCAGCTCCCCCCGGGGGGCCTCTGGGGCCAACGTCCTGACTTTC	CASSPRGASGANVLTF
TRBJ1-2	TRBV4-3	.	.	TGCGCCAGCAGCCAAGATACCAGACAGCTCTATGGCTACACCTTC	CASSQDTRQLYGYTF
TRBJ2-7	TRBV2	once	TRBD2	TGTGCCAGCAGCCCCCTTGGAGCGGGGGATAGCTACGAGCAGTACTTC	CASSPLGAGDSYEQYF
TRBJ1-2	TRBV4-1	.	.	TGCGCCAGCAGCCAAGGGTCCAGGGGAGACTATGGCTACACCTTC	CASSQGSRGDYGYTF
TRBJ2-2	TRBV5-1	once	.	TGCGCCAGCAGGGAGGGGGGGCTGACCACCGGGGAGCTGTTTTTT	CASREGGLTTGELFF
TRBJ1-2	TRBV19	.	.	TGTGCCAGTAGTATAACGGTAGCGGTTGGCTACACCTTC	CASSITVAVGYTF
TRBJ1-5	TRBV27	.	TRBD1	TGTGCCAGCCGGGACAGGGAAAATCAGCCCCAGCATTTT	CASRDRENQPQHF
TRBJ2-1	TRBV9	.	TRBD2	TGTGCCAGCAGCGTAGCTGGGTTAGCGGGGGGCCTGTCCTACAATGAGCAGTTCTTC	CASSVAGLAGGLSYNEQFF
TRBJ1-5	TRBV27	.	.	TGTGCCAGCAGTCCCCGGAGCAATCAGCCCCAGCATTTT	CASSPRSNQPQHF
TRBJ2-7	TRBV7-6	.	.	TGTGCCAGCAGCTTAGCGACAGACTACGAGCAGTACTTC	CASSLATDYEQYF
TRBJ1-1	TRBV5-4	.	TRBD1	TGTGCCAGCAGCCGACCCGGGACAGGGCCTGAAGCTTTCTTT	CASSRPGTGPEAFF
TRBJ1-2	TRBV4-3	few	.	TGCGCCAGCAGCCAAAAGGTTCGGGTATGGGATGGCTACACCTTC	CASSQKVRVWDGYTF
TRBJ2-1	TRBV2	once	TRBD1	TGTGCCACCGGACAGGGTCTTACCTCCTACAATGAGCAGTTCTTC	CATGQGLTSYNEQFF
TRBJ1-6	TRBV28	.	TRBD1	TGTGCCAGCAGCCAATCCGGGACAGGTGAATCACCCCTCCACTTT	CASSQSGTGESPLHF
TRBJ2-5	TRBV6-5	.	.	TGTGCCAGCAAATCTAATGGACTCCCTCAAGAGACCCAGTACTTC	CASKSNGLPQETQYF
TRBJ2-6	TRBV5-4	.	.	TGTGCCAGCAGCTTGGGGGCCGGCGGGATAGCGGGGGCCAACGTCCTGACTTTC	CASSLGAGGIAGANVLTF
TRBJ2-3	TRBV27	.	.	TGTGCCAGCAGTTTTGAGTGGACTAATTCGGGGGATACGCAGTATTTT	CASSFEWTNSGDTQYF
TRBJ1-4	TRBV4-1	.	.	TGCGCCAGCAGCCAAGATACTTCAGGCAGGTATAATGAAAAACTGTTTTTT	CASSQDTSGRYNEKLFF
TRBJ2-2	TRBV5-1	.	TRBD1	TGCGCCAGCAGCCGGGACAGGGGTACCGGGGAGCTGTTTTTT	CASSRDRGTGELFF
TRBJ2-5	TRBV19	.	TRBD1	TGTGCCAGTAGTATAGGGGGACAGATACTCCAAGAGACCCAGTACTTC	CASSIGGQILQETQYF
TRBJ2-3	TRBV10-3	.	.	TGTGCCATCAGTTCGCTAAGGGAGTATGCAGATACGCAGTATTTT	CAISSLREYADTQYF
TRBJ2-7	TRBV5-1	.	TRBD1	TGCGCCAGCAGCTTGGCTGGGGACAGCTCCCTCTCCTACGAGCAGTACTTC	CASSLAGDSSLSYEQYF
TRBJ2-2	TRBV29-1	.	TRBD2	TGCAGCGGGCTGACGGGGGGAGCCGGGGAGCTGTTTTTT	CSGLTGGAGELFF
TRBJ2-1	TRBV11-2	.	TRBD2	TGTGCCAGCAGCTTAGATCCCAAGCGGGGGGACAATGAGCAGTTCTTC	CASSLDPKRGDNEQFF
TRBJ2-5	TRBV6-6	.	TRBD2	TGTGCCAGCAGTTACTCGGGACTAGCGGGGAGCGAGACCCAGTACTTC	CASSYSGLAGSETQYF
TRBJ2-7	TRBV5-4	once	.	TGTGCCAGCAGCTTTAAGGGGCGTACGGAGGAGCAGTACTTC	CASSFKGRTEEQYF
TRBJ1-2	TRBV7-9	.	.	TGTGCCAGCAGCCTCACAGGAAATAGAGCTAACTATGGCTACACCTTC	CASSLTGNRANYGYTF
TRBJ1-6	TRBV5-1	.	.	TGCGCCAGCAGGGGCACAAGCTCCTATAATTCACCCCTCCACTTT	CASRGTSSYNSPLHF
TRBJ1-1	TRBV4-1	.	.	TGCGCCAGCAGCCAAGATCCGCGCACTGAAGCTTTCTTT	CASSQDPRTEAFF
TRBJ1-1	TRBV10-3	.	TRBD1	TGTGCCATCGGCCGGGACAGGAACACTGAAGCTTTCTTT	CAIGRDRNTEAFF
TRBJ1-4	TRBV18	few	.	TGTGCCAGCTCGACCCCGGGAACAGAAAAACTGTTTTTT	CASSTPGTEKLFF
TRBJ1-1	TRBV10-3	.	TRBD1	TGTGCCACCCAGGGGGAACTTAGAGCTTTCTTT	CATQGELRAFF
TRBJ2-5	TRBV7-2	.	TRBD2	TGTGCCAGCAGCCCCAGCTCGGGGGAGGGGGAGACCCAGTACTTC	CASSPSSGEGETQYF
TRBJ1-1	TRBV7-2	.	.	TGTGCCAGCAGTTTACGGGGGGCGCCCCCTGAAGCTTTCTTT	CASSLRGAPPEAFF
TRBJ2-7	TRBV25-1	.	.	TGTGCCAGCAGTTGGGGCTCCTACGAGCAGTACTTC	CASSWGSYEQYF
TRBJ2-7	TRBV18	.	.	TGTGCCAGCTCACCCCCTGGGTCGGGGTTCCGGTCCTACGAGCAGTACTTC	CASSPPGSGFRSYEQYF
TRBJ2-3	TRBV18	.	TRBD2	TGTGCCAGCTCACCGTTCAGTGGCGGGGGGCCAACAGATACGCAGTATTTT	CASSPFSGGGPTDTQYF
TRBJ1-1	TRBV11-2	.	.	TGTGCCAGCAGCTCCGGGCGCGCGGGCCCGGACACTGAAGCTTTCTTT	CASSSGRAGPDTEAFF
TRBJ2-3	TRBV7-9	few	.	TGTGCCAGCAGCTTCGGGAGCGGAACTAGCACAGATACGCAGTATTTT	CASSFGSGTSTDTQYF
TRBJ2-7	TRBV6-1	.	.	TGTGCCAGCAGTGACGGGGTTAATGACGAGCAGTACTTC	CASSDGVNDEQYF
TRBJ2-5	TRBV2	.	.	TGTGCCAGCAGTGAACTGACTTCGTTTGAGACCCAGTACTTC	CASSELTSFETQYF